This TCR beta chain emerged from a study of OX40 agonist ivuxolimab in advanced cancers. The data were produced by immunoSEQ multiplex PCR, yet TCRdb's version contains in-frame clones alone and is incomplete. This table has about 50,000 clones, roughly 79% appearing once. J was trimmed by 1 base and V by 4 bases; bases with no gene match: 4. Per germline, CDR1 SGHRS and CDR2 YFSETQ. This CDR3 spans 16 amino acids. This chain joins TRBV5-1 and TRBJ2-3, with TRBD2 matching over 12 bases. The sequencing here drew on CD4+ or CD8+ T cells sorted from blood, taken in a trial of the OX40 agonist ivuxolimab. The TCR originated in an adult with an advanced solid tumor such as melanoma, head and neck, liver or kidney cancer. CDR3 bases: TGCGCCAGCAGCAAAAGGACTAGCGGGGGCACAGATACGCAGTATTTT. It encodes CASSKRTSGGTDTQYF.